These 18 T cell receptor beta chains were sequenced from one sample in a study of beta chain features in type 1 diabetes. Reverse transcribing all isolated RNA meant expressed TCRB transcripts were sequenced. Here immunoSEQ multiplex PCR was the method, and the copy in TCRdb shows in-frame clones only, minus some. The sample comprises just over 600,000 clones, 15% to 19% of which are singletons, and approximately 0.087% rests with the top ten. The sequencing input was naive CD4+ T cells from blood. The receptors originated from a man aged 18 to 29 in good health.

The CDR3 reads CASSSKDRGFTDTQYF. Written as DNA, the CDR3 is TGTGCCAGCAGCTCTAAGGACAGGGGTTTCACAGATACGCAGTATTTT. V and J are TRBV11-2 and TRBJ2-3; 9 nucleotides agree with TRBD1. The germline gives CDR1 SGHAT, CDR2 FQNNGV. Trimming cost V 4 bases and J 2 bases; bases outside gene matches: 7. The length of the CDR3 is 16 residues.

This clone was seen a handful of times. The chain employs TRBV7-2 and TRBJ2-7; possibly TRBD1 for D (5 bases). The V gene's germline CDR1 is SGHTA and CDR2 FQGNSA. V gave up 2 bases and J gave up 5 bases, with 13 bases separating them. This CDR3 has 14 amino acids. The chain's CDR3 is CASSLIARADEQYF. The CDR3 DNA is TGTGCCAGCAGCTTAATTGCCAGGGCGGACGAGCAGTACTTC.

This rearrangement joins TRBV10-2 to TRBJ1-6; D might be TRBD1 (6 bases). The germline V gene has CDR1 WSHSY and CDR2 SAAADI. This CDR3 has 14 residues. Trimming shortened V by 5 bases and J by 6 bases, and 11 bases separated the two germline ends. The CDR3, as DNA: TGCGCCAGCAGTTACAGGGAGGTTAATTCACCCCTCCACTTT. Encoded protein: CASSYREVNSPLHF.

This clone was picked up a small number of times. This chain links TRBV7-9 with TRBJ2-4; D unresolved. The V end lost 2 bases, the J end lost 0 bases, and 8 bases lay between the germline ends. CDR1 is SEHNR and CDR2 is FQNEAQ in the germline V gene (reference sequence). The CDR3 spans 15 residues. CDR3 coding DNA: TGTGCCAGCAGCTTATCAAGACTAGCCAAAAACATTCAGTACTTC. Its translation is CASSLSRLAKNIQYF.

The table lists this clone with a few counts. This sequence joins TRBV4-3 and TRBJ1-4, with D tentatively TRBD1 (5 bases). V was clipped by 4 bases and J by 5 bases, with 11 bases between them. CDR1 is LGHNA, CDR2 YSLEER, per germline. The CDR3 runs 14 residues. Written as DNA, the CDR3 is TGCGCCAGCAGCCTAACAGGAAGGAATGAAAAACTGTTTTTT. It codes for CASSLTGRNEKLFF.

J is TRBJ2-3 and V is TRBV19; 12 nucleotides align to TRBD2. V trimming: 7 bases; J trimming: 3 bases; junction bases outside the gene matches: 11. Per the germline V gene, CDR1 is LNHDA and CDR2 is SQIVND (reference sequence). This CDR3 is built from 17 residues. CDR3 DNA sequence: TGTGCCAGTACATTGGCTAGCGGGGGGGCCTGGACAGATACGCAGTATTTT. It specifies CASTLASGGAWTDTQYF.

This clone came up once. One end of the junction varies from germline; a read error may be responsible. The CDR3 nucleotides read TGTGCCAGCAGCACCCGGGACAGGGTTTCACCCCCCCACTTT. Amino acids: CASSTRDRVSPPHF. The rearrangement uses TRBV11-1 and TRBJ1-6; TRBD1 matches 9 bases. Germline-derived CDR1 and CDR2 are SGHAT and FQDESV (reference sequence). This CDR3 has 14 residues.

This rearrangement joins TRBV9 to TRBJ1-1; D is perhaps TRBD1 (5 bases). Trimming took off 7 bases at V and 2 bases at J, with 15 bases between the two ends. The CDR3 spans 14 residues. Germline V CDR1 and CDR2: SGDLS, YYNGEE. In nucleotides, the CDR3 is TGTGCCAGCGGCGGGAGGGGACCAAACACTGAAGCTTTCTTT. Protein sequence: CASGGRGPNTEAFF.

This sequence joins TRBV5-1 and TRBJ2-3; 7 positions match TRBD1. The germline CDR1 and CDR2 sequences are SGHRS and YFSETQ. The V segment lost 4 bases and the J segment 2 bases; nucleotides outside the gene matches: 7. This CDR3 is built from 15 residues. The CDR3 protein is CASSPRQGSTDTQYF. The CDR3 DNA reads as TGCGCCAGCAGCCCGAGACAGGGTTCCACAGATACGCAGTATTTT.

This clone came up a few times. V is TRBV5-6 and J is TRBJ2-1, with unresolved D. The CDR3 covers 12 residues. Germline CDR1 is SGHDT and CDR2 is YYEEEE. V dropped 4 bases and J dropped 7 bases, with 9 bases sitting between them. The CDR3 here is CASSLGFNEQFF. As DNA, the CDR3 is TGTGCCAGCAGCCTGGGGTTTAATGAGCAGTTCTTC.

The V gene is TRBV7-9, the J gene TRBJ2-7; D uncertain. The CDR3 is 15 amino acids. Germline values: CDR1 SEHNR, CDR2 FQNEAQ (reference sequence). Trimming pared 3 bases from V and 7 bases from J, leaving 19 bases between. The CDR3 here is CASSFKRVLTKEQYF. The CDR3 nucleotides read TGTGCCAGCAGCTTTAAGAGAGTCCTTACGAAGGAGCAGTACTTC.

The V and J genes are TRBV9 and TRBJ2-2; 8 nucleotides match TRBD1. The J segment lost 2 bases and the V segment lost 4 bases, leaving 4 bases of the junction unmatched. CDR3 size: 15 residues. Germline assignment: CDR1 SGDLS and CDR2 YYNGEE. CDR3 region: CASSTRGHNTGELFF. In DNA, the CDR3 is TGTGCCAGCAGCACCAGGGGGCATAACACCGGGGAGCTGTTTTTT. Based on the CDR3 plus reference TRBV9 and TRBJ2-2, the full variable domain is DSGVTQTPKHLITATGQRVTLRCSPRSGDLSVYWYQQSLDQGLQFLIQYYNGEERAKGNILERFSAQQFPDLHSELNLSSLELGDSALYFCASSTRGHNTGELFFGEGSRLTVL.

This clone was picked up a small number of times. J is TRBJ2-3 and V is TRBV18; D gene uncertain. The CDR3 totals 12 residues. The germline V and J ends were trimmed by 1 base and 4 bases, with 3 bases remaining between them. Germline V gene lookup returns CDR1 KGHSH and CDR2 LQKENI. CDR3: CASSPHPDTQYF. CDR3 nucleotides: TGTGCCAGCTCACCACATCCAGATACGCAGTATTTT.

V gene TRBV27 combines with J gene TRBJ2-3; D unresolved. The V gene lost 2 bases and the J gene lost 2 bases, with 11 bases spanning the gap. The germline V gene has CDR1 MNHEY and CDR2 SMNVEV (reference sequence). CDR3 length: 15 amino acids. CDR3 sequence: CASSLGIAPTDTQYF. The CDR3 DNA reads TGTGCCAGCAGTTTAGGGATAGCCCCCACAGATACGCAGTATTTT.

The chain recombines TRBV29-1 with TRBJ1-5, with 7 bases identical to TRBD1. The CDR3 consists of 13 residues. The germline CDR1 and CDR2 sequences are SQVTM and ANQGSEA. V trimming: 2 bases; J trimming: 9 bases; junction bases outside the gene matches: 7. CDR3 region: CSVELRTGPPQHF. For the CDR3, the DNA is TGCAGCGTTGAACTCCGGACAGGACCGCCCCAGCATTTT.

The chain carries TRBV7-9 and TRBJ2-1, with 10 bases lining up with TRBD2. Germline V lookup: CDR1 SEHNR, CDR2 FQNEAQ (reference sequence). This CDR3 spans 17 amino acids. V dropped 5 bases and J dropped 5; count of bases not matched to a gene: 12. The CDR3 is CASSQVSSGSPNNEQFF. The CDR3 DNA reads TGTGCCAGCAGCCAAGTGTCTAGCGGGAGCCCAAACAATGAGCAGTTCTTC.

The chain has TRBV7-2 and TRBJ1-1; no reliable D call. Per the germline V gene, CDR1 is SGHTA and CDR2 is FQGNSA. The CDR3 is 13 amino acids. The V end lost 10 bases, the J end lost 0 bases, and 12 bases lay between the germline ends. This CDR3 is CATSEGMNTEAFF. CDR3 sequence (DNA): TGTGCCACCTCAGAGGGAATGAACACTGAAGCTTTCTTT.

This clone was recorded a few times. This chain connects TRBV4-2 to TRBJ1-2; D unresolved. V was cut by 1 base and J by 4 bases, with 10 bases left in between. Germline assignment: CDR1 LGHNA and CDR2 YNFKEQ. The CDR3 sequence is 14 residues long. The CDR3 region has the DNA TGTGCCAGCAGCCAAGGCCCGGACTCCTATGGCTACACCTTC. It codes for CASSQGPDSYGYTF.